The 4 T cell receptor beta chains reported below all come from one sample, sequenced in a study of cytomegalovirus exposure and HLA in healthy donors. The PCR employed 60 Vbeta primers together with 13 Jbeta primers. Here immunoSEQ multiplex PCR was the method, and the copy in TCRdb shows in-frame clones only, minus some. The sample has over 70,000 clones; less than 85% are singletons. Source material: PBMCs. Receptor source: a woman between 45 and 60 years old in good health and CMV-seropositive.

This chain joins TRBV4-3 and TRBJ2-7, with D possibly being TRBD2 (6 bases). The CDR3 has 16 residues. Germline CDR1 LGHNA, CDR2 YSLEER. With 0 bases removed from V and 2 bases from J, the gap between germline ends came to 14 bases. The CDR3, as DNA: TGCGCCAGCAGCCAAGATTCGGGCGGGGCGGCCTACGAGCAGTACTTC. Translation: CASSQDSGGAAYEQYF.

This clone came up a few times. The chain couples TRBV7-6 to TRBJ2-2; TRBD1 matches at 8 bases. Trimming at V came to 5 bases and at J to 1 base, leaving 3 bases not matched to a gene. The CDR3 contains 15 residues. CDR1 SGHVS and CDR2 FNYEAQ come from the germline V gene. The DNA for the CDR3 is TGTGCCAGCAGCCCCGGGACAGGGAACACCGGGGAGCTGTTTTTT. Encoded protein: CASSPGTGNTGELFF.

Written as DNA, the CDR3 is TGTGCCAGCACTACAGGAGGGGATGCAGATACGCAGTATTTT. Its protein is CASTTGGDADTQYF. V gene TRBV27 combines with J gene TRBJ2-3, with D possibly being TRBD2 (6 bases). The ends were cut back, 7 bases at V and 4 bases at J, with 15 bases in the middle. The CDR3 is 14 amino acids. Germline V gene sequence: CDR1 MNHEY, CDR2 SMNVEV (reference sequence).

DNA for the CDR3: TGTGCCAGCAGCCCCGGGACAGACTATGGCTACACCTTC. Translation: CASSPGTDYGYTF. J is TRBJ1-2 and V is TRBV7-3, with 7 nucleotides matching TRBD1. There are 13 residues in the CDR3. Germline CDR1 and CDR2: SGHTA and FQGTGA. The V and J ends lost 5 bases and 3 bases, in that order; junction bases with no gene match: 3.